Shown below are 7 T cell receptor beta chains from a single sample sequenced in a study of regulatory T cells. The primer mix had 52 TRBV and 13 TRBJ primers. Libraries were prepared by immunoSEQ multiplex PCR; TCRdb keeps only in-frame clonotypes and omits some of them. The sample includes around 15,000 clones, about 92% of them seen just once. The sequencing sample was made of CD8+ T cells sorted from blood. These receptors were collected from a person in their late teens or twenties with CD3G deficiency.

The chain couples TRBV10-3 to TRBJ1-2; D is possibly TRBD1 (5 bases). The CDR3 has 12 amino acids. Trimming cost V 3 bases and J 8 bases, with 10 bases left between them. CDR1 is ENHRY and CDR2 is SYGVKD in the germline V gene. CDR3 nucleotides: TGTGCCATCAGTGAAAAGGGACGAGGCTACACCTTC. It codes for CAISEKGRGYTF.

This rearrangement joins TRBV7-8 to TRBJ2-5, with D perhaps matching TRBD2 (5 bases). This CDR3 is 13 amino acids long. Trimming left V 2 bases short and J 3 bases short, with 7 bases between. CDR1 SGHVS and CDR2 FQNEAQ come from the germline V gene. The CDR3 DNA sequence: TGTGCCAGCAGCTTATGGACTGAAGAGACCCAGTACTTC. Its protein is CASSLWTEETQYF.

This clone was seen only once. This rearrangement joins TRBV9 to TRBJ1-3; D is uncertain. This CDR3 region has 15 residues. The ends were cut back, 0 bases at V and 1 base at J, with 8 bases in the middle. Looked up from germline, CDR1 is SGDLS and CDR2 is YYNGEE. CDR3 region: CASSVDRTSGNTIYF. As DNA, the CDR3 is TGTGCCAGCAGCGTAGATCGAACATCTGGAAACACCATATATTTT.

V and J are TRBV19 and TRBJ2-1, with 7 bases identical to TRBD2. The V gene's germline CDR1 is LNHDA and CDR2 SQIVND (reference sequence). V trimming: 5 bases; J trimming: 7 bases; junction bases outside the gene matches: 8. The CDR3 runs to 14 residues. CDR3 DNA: TGTGCCAGTAGTGAGCTAGCGGAGGGGAATGAGCAGTTCTTC. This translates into CASSELAEGNEQFF.

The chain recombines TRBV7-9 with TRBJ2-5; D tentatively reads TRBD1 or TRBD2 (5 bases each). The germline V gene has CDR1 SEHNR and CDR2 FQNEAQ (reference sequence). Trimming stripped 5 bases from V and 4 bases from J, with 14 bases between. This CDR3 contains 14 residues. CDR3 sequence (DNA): TGTGCCAGCAGCCCCCCCGAGGGGTCAGAGACCCAGTACTTC. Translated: CASSPPEGSETQYF.

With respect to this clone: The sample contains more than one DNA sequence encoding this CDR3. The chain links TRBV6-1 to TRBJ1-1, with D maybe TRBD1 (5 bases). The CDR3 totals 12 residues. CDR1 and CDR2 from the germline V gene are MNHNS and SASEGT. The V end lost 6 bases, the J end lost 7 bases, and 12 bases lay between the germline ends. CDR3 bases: TGTGCCAGCAGGGACCGGGGCGGTGAAGCTTTCTTT. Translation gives CASRDRGGEAFF.

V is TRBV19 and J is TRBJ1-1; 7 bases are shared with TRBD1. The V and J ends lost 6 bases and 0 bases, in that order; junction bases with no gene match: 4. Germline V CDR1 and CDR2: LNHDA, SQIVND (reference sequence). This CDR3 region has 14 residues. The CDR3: CASSLGQLNTEAFF. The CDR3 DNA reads TGTGCCAGTAGCCTGGGACAGCTGAACACTGAAGCTTTCTTT.